Listed below are T cell receptor beta chains from one sample, sequenced in a study of cytomegalovirus exposure and HLA in healthy donors. Method: immunoSEQ multiplex PCR; TCRdb's copy keeps in-frame clones and lacks some. The record lists approximately 79,000 clones, of which the ten most abundant hold approximately 0.81%. Sequences were obtained from PBMCs. These receptors were taken from a boy aged 5-17 years in good health and CMV-seronegative. Each CDR3 is given with its conserved first and last residue. D genes are given only for firm matches.

v_gene	d_gene	j_gene	CDR3nt	CDR3aa
TRBV7-9	-	TRBJ1-2	TGTGCCAGCAGCTTAGGCAGGGGAAGCGGCTACACCTTC	CASSLGRGSGYTF
TRBV19	TRBD2	TRBJ2-7	TGTGCCAGTAGTAGCGGGGGTGGCGCCTACGAGCAGTACTTC	CASSSGGGAYEQYF
TRBV7-8	TRBD2	TRBJ2-7	TGTGCCAGCAGCCGACGATCCGGGACTAGCGGTGACTACGAGCAGTACTTC	CASSRRSGTSGDYEQYF
TRBV11-2	TRBD1	TRBJ1-2	TGTGCCAGCAGTGACAGGGCCTATGGCTACACCTTC	CASSDRAYGYTF
TRBV18	TRBD1	TRBJ1-2	TGTGCCAGCTCACCGTCCGCCGGACAGGGGGCAAACTATGGCTACACCTTC	CASSPSAGQGANYGYTF
TRBV19	-	TRBJ2-5	TGTGCCAGTAGTATGGCGGAGGTGGGAGAGACCCAGTACTTC	CASSMAEVGETQYF
TRBV6-5	TRBD2	TRBJ2-7	TGTGCCAGCAGTTACACTAGCGGGAGCTCCTACGAGCAGTACTTC	CASSYTSGSSYEQYF
TRBV5-1	-	TRBJ2-5	TGCGCCAGCAGCTTGTTCCTAGCGTTTGGAGAGACCCAGTACTTC	CASSLFLAFGETQYF
TRBV5-5	-	TRBJ2-3	TGTGCCAGCAGCTTGGAGGGGATCGGCACAGATACGCAGTATTTT	CASSLEGIGTDTQYF
TRBV9	TRBD1	TRBJ2-5	TGTGCCAGCAGCGTAAGGGACAGGGAACGGGAGACCCAGTACTTC	CASSVRDRERETQYF
TRBV9	TRBD1	TRBJ1-2	TGTGCCAGCAGCGCGATGGGGACAGGCTTCCCCTATGGCTACACCTTC	CASSAMGTGFPYGYTF
TRBV5-4	TRBD2	TRBJ2-1	TGTGCCAGCAGGCGAGCTAGCGGGAGTTACAATGAGCAGTTCTTC	CASRRASGSYNEQFF
TRBV9	TRBD2	TRBJ2-7	TGTGCCAGCAGCTCTCAAACCTCTAGCGGGGGTACCTACGAGCAGTACTTC	CASSSQTSSGGTYEQYF
TRBV9	-	TRBJ1-1	TGTGCCAGCAGCAGATCAGGGGTGGACACTGAAGCTTTCTTT	CASSRSGVDTEAFF
TRBV4-1	-	TRBJ1-1	TGCGCCAGCAGCCAACTCCCGGACAGTTATGAAGCTTTCTTT	CASSQLPDSYEAFF
TRBV9	-	TRBJ2-1	TGTGCCAGCAGCGTAGGCGTTGGGACTCTTAATGAGCAGTTCTTC	CASSVGVGTLNEQFF
TRBV6-1	-	TRBJ1-2	TGTGCCAGCAGTGAGACAGGCGAGTATGGCTACACCTTC	CASSETGEYGYTF
TRBV11-3	-	TRBJ2-7	TGTGCCAGCCGCATTGGGCTAGCCGGTGATTCCTACGAGCAGTACTTC	CASRIGLAGDSYEQYF
TRBV2	-	TRBJ2-7	TGTGCCAGCAGTGTGGGACACCTCTCCTACGAGCAGTACTTC	CASSVGHLSYEQYF
TRBV29-1	TRBD1	TRBJ1-5	TGCAGCGTACGACAGGGAGATCAGCCCCAGCATTTT	CSVRQGDQPQHF
TRBV6-4	TRBD2	TRBJ2-3	TGTGCCAGCAGTGACTCGACTAGCGGGGGGGCCGATACGCAGTATTTT	CASSDSTSGGADTQYF
TRBV20-1	-	TRBJ1-1	TGCAGTGCTAGAGATAGACAAGAAGCTTTCTTT	CSARDRQEAFF